These 28 T cell receptor beta chains were all obtained from the same sample, sequenced in a study of T cell repertoires in cytomegalovirus infection. TCRdb recomputed calls from the reads with MiXCR, one row per CDR3 protein. The sample comprises approximately 120,000 distinct CDR3 sequences, less than 30% of which are singletons, and approximately 78% rests with the top ten. No antigen is known for these receptors. The sample in question was CD8+ T cells from cultured PBMCs, obtained from culture after CMV antigen stimulation. Receptors were obtained from a human donor in good health (CMV status not recorded). Some clones in this sample may be carry-over from other donors' samples.

This clonotype was counted between two and nine times. The chain recombines TRBV27 with TRBJ1-1; D is unresolved. V lost 4 bases, J lost 0 bases, and 9 bases lay in between. From germline, CDR1 is MNHEY and CDR2 SMNVEV (reference sequence). The CDR3 is 14 residues long. The CDR3 DNA is TGTGCCAGCAGTTCCCTAACAGTGAACACTGAAGCTTTCTTT. The encoded protein is CASSSLTVNTEAFF.

CDR3 coding DNA: TGTGCCAGCAGTTTGGGACTGACTAGAAATGAGCAGTTCTTC. It encodes CASSLGLTRNEQFF. The rearrangement joins TRBV27 to TRBJ2-1; a possible D gene is TRBD2 (6 bases). This CDR3 contains 14 residues. Trimming took off 3 bases at V and 7 bases at J, with 13 bases between the two ends. Germline V gene lookup returns CDR1 MNHEY and CDR2 SMNVEV (reference sequence).

The table lists this clonotype with a few counts. V gene TRBV7-8 combines with J gene TRBJ2-7; D is perhaps TRBD2 (7 bases). This CDR3 is built from 15 residues. With 5 bases removed from V and 5 bases from J, the gap between germline ends came to 19 bases. CDR1 and CDR2 (germline): SGHVS, FQNEAQ. CDR3 coding DNA: TGTGCCAGCAGCGCGGGGGACACGCGCATCAACGAGCAGTACTTC. It yields the protein CASSAGDTRINEQYF.

This clonotype occurred many times. The chain couples TRBV12-3 or TRBV12-4 to TRBJ2-1; D may be TRBD2 (5 bases). V lost 7 bases to trimming and J lost 3 bases, with 10 bases between them. This CDR3 has 13 amino acids. CDR3 sequence reads: CASNSGNYNEQFF. The DNA for the CDR3 is TGTGCCAGCAATTCCGGGAACTACAATGAGCAGTTCTTC.

In this sample, this clonotype turned up many times. This chain links TRBV7-2 with TRBJ2-1; perhaps D is TRBD1 or TRBD2 (5 bases each). The V gene's germline CDR1 is SGHTA and CDR2 FQGNSA. Trimming removed 5 bases from V and 2 bases from J, with 13 bases in between. The CDR3 is made up of 15 amino acids. CDR3 residues: CASSPFGGPYNEQFF. The CDR3, as DNA: TGTGCCAGCAGCCCATTTGGGGGACCCTACAATGAGCAGTTCTTC.

This clonotype occurred a few times. The chain has TRBV7-8 and TRBJ2-1, with 8 bases lining up with TRBD1. This CDR3 has 16 amino acids. Germline loops: CDR1 SGHVS, CDR2 FQNEAQ. The V segment lost 7 bases and the J segment 2 bases; nucleotides outside the gene matches: 10. The CDR3 nucleotides read TGTGCCAGCACCCACGAGTCGGGACAGGCCTACAATGAGCAGTTCTTC. This sequence encodes CASTHESGQAYNEQFF.

The rearrangement joins TRBV2 to TRBJ2-3; 9 nucleotides agree with TRBD2. From germline, CDR1 is SNHLY and CDR2 FYNNEI. The CDR3 length is 15 residues. J lost 6 bases, V lost 4 bases, and 8 bases had no gene match. The CDR3 protein is CASSVGRGGPDTQYF. The CDR3 nucleotides read TGTGCCAGCAGTGTGGGGCGGGGGGGCCCTGATACGCAGTATTTT.

This chain connects TRBV6-2 or TRBV6-3 to TRBJ2-1, with a possible D match to TRBD2 (6 bases). Germline lookup yields CDR1 MNHEY and CDR2 SVGEGT. The CDR3 is 15 residues long. V was trimmed by 5 bases and J by 0 bases, leaving 11 bases between them. The CDR3 region is CASSEDGSSYNEQFF. In DNA form, the CDR3 reads TGTGCCAGCAGTGAGGACGGGAGCTCCTACAATGAGCAGTTCTTC.

This clonotype was detected ten times or more. The junction departs from germline at one end; a sequencing error may be responsible. The J gene is TRBJ2-7, the V gene TRBV19, with 8 bases fitting TRBD1. This CDR3 is 13 amino acids long. The germline V gene encodes CDR1 LNHDA and CDR2 SQIVND (reference sequence). The CDR3 spells CASSTGTGYEQYF. The CDR3 DNA is TGTGCCAGCAGTACCGGGACAGGCTACGAGCAGTACTTC.

This CDR3 reads CSARDGYNEQFF. The CDR3 DNA is TGCAGTGCTAGAGATGGGTACAATGAGCAGTTCTTC. The gene calls are TRBV20-1 and TRBJ2-1; D is unclear. CDR3 length: 12 amino acids. Germline CDR1 is DFQATT and CDR2 is SNEGSKA (reference sequence). V lost 0 bases, J lost 4 bases, and 4 bases lay in between.

This clonotype was seen ten or more times. The chain is built from TRBV7-2 and TRBJ2-5; a weak D match, TRBD2 (6 bases). Germline V gene data show CDR1 as SGHTA and CDR2 as FQGNSA. CDR3 size: 15 residues. Trimming shortened V by 1 base and J by 2 bases, and 11 bases separated the two germline ends. The CDR3 nucleotides are TGTGCCAGCAGCTTAGGCGCTAGCGTACAAGAGACCCAGTACTTC. Translation gives CASSLGASVQETQYF. The full variable domain, completed using reference TRBV7-2 and TRBJ2-5, is GAGVSQSPSNKVTEKGKDVELRCDPISGHTALYWYRQSLGQGLEFLIYFQGNSAPDKSGLPSDRFSAERTGGSVSTLTIQRTQQEDSAVYLCASSLGASVQETQYFGPGTRLLVL.

Only a few counts were recorded for this clonotype. The chain is built from TRBV7-9 and TRBJ2-4, with TRBD1 matching over 7 bases. J gave up 5 bases and V 5 bases, and 6 bases lay outside the gene matches. This CDR3 contains 14 residues. CDR1 and CDR2 from the germline V gene are SEHNR and FQNEAQ (reference sequence). The CDR3 loop reads CASSGQDRQNIQYF. In DNA form, the CDR3 reads TGTGCCAGCAGCGGACAGGATCGTCAAAACATTCAGTACTTC.

The chain links TRBV27 to TRBJ2-1; D might be TRBD2 (7 bases). There are 13 residues in the CDR3. The germline V gene has CDR1 MNHEY and CDR2 SMNVEV (reference sequence). CDR3 nucleotides: TGTGCGACCCTGGGGGGGGGCCGCGATGAGCAGTTCTTC. Its protein is CATLGGGRDEQFF.

The genes are TRBV20-1 and TRBJ1-5; 8 bases fit TRBD1. This CDR3 has 14 amino acids. Trimming at V came to 7 bases and at J to 6 bases, leaving 11 bases not matched to a gene. The germline gives CDR1 DFQATT, CDR2 SNEGSKA (reference sequence). In DNA, the CDR3 is TGCAGTGTCCTAACAGGGGGAGGAGGTCAGCCCCAGCATTTT. As protein: CSVLTGGGGQPQHF.

This clonotype appeared a few times. The chain is built from TRBV28 and TRBJ2-7, with D unclear. Germline V gene sequence: CDR1 MDHEN, CDR2 SYDVKM. V was trimmed by 4 bases and J by 5 bases, leaving 18 bases between them. The CDR3 totals 15 residues. CDR3 residues: CASSWLPDLTDEQYF. The DNA for the CDR3 is TGTGCCAGCAGTTGGCTACCGGACCTCACGGACGAGCAGTACTTC.

The V and J genes are TRBV6-5 and TRBJ1-1; D might be TRBD1 (6 bases). The CDR3 has 14 amino acids. Germline values: CDR1 MNHEY, CDR2 SVGAGI. V was shortened by 8 bases and J by 0 bases, with 13 bases between the two germline ends. Here the CDR3 reads CASSGVPMNTEAFF. CDR3 sequence (DNA): TGTGCCAGCTCAGGGGTACCTATGAACACTGAAGCTTTCTTT.

The V and J genes are TRBV12-3 or TRBV12-4 and TRBJ2-1; 9 bases agree with TRBD1. The CDR3 runs to 15 residues. Trimming at V came to 6 bases and at J to 3 bases, leaving 6 bases not matched to a gene. This CDR3 is CASSRTGVLYNEQFF. The CDR3 nucleotides read TGTGCCAGCAGCCGGACAGGGGTTCTCTACAATGAGCAGTTCTTC.

This chain uses TRBV7-4 with TRBJ1-5; 7 bases map to TRBD1. Losses at the gene ends were 1 base for V and 7 bases for J; bases not matched to a gene: 7. The CDR3 is made up of 15 amino acids. Germline CDR1 is SGHVT and CDR2 is SQSDAQ. Here the CDR3 reads CASSLGDSLGQPQHF. CDR3 nucleotide sequence: TGTGCCAGCAGCTTAGGGGACAGTCTCGGCCAGCCCCAGCATTTT. The full variable domain, with the rest looked up from reference TRBV7-4 and TRBJ1-5, is GAGVSQSPRYKVAKRGRDVALRCDSISGHVTLYWYRQTLGQGSEVLTYSQSDAQRDKSGRPSGRFSAERPERSVSTLKIQRTEQGDSAVYLCASSLGDSLGQPQHFGDGTRLSIL.

V is TRBV4-1 and J is TRBJ2-1; 7 bases align to TRBD2. The length of the CDR3 is 13 residues. Per the germline V gene, CDR1 is MGHRA and CDR2 is YSYEKL. J gave up 8 bases and V 4 bases, and 5 bases lay outside the gene matches. This chain's CDR3 is CASSPFTSDEQFF. Written as DNA, the CDR3 is TGCGCCAGCAGCCCCTTTACTAGCGATGAGCAGTTCTTC.

V is TRBV7-3 and J is TRBJ2-1; maybe TRBD1 (6 bases). With 5 bases removed from V and 9 bases from J, the gap between germline ends came to 11 bases. CDR3 size: 12 residues. Germline V gene data show CDR1 as SGHTA and CDR2 as FQGTGA. DNA for the CDR3: TGTGCCAGCAGCCTTGTGGGGGCTGAGCAGTTCTTC. Protein sequence: CASSLVGAEQFF.

This clonotype was counted ten times or more. The genes are TRBV6-1 and TRBJ2-2, with 10 bases aligning to TRBD1. Germline-derived CDR1 and CDR2 are MNHNS and SASEGT. CDR3 length equals 16 residues. V shed 6 bases and J 3 bases; nucleotides not matched to a gene: 7. The CDR3 is CASRSIGQGDTGELFF. Here the CDR3 DNA reads TGTGCCAGCAGATCGATTGGACAGGGGGACACCGGGGAGCTGTTTTTT.

V gene TRBV7-2 combines with J gene TRBJ2-3, with D tentatively TRBD2 (5 bases). CDR1 and CDR2 from the germline V gene are SGHTA and FQGNSA. Deletions cut 2 bases from V and 6 bases from J, with 12 bases between. The CDR3 consists of 14 residues. CDR3 bases: TGTGCCAGCAGCTTACTTAAAGGAGGCGATACGCAGTATTTT. This sequence encodes CASSLLKGGDTQYF.

The V and J genes are TRBV12-3 or TRBV12-4 and TRBJ2-7; D is unresolved. Trimming pared 5 bases from V and 2 bases from J, leaving 10 bases between. The CDR3 runs to 13 residues. The CDR3 coding sequence is TGTGCCAGCAGTCCAGACCTGCCCTACGAGCAGTACTTC. Translation gives CASSPDLPYEQYF.

The chain couples TRBV2 to TRBJ2-2; either TRBD1 or TRBD2 may fit D (5 bases each). The CDR3 is 15 amino acids. Germline-derived CDR1 and CDR2 are SNHLY and FYNNEI. V shed 10 bases and J shed 3 bases, with 18 bases lying between them. CDR3 in amino acids: CATSPGASYTGELFF. The CDR3 DNA sequence: TGTGCCACCTCCCCCGGGGCCTCCTACACCGGGGAGCTGTTTTTT.

The chain combines TRBV7-2 with TRBJ2-3, with 10 bases matching TRBD2. Per germline, CDR1 SGHTA and CDR2 FQGNSA. Losses at the gene ends were 4 bases for V and 0 bases for J; bases not matched to a gene: 10. CDR3 size: 18 residues. The CDR3 DNA is TGTGCCAGCAGCTCTTCACTAGCGGGGTTCTTTAGCACAGATACGCAGTATTTT. Its translation is CASSSSLAGFFSTDTQYF.

This clonotype occurred a few times. The rearrangement joins TRBV10-3 to TRBJ1-1; 7 bases fit TRBD1. The germline V gene has CDR1 ENHRY and CDR2 SYGVKD. The CDR3 contains 13 residues. V lost 5 bases to trimming and J lost 4 bases; unmatched junction nucleotides: 4. The CDR3 DNA reads as TGTGCCATCAGTACAGGGGCGGGCACTGAAGCTTTCTTT. Translated, it gives CAISTGAGTEAFF.

The chain is built from TRBV7-8 and TRBJ1-2; D perhaps matches TRBD1 (5 bases). Germline V lookup: CDR1 SGHVS, CDR2 FQNEAQ. This CDR3 comprises 15 residues. Trimming left V 1 base short and J 6 bases short, with 15 bases between. The DNA for the CDR3 is TGTGCCAGCAGCTTAGAACGGGGGATAGAGCATGGCTACACCTTC. Its translation is CASSLERGIEHGYTF.

This clonotype came up many times. The chain recombines TRBV2 with TRBJ2-6, with D unclear. Germline assignment: CDR1 SNHLY and CDR2 FYNNEI. Trimming removed 1 base at V and 1 base at J, with 5 bases between. The length of the CDR3 is 15 residues. CDR3 sequence reads: CASSEGGSGANVLTF. The CDR3 DNA sequence: TGTGCCAGCAGTGAAGGCGGATCTGGGGCCAACGTCCTGACTTTC. Full variable domain (remainder filled in from reference TRBV2 and TRBJ2-6): EPEVTQTPSHQVTQMGQEVILRCVPISNHLYFYWYRQILGQKVEFLVSFYNNEISEKSEIFDDQFSVERPDGSNFTLKIRSTKLEDSAMYFCASSEGGSGANVLTFGAGSRLTVL.